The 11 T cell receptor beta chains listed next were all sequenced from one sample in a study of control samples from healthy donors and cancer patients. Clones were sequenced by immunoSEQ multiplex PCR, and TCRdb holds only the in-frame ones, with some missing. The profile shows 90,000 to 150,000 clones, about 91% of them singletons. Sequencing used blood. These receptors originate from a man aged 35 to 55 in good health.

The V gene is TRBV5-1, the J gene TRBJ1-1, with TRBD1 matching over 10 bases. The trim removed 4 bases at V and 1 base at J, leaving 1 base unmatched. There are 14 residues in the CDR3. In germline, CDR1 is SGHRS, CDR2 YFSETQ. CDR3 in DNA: TGCGCCAGCAGCGGACAGGGGGGGAACACTGAAGCTTTCTTT. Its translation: CASSGQGGNTEAFF. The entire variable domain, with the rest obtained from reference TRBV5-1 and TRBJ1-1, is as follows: KAGVTQTPRYLIKTRGQQVTLSCSPISGHRSVSWYQQTPGQGLQFLFEYFSETQRNKGNFPGRFSGRQFSNSRSEMNVSTLELGDSALYLCASSGQGGNTEAFFGQGTRLTVV.

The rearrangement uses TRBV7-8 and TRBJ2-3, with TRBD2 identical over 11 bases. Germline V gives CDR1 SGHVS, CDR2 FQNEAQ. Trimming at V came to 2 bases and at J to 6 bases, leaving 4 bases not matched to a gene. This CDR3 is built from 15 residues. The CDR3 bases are TGTGCCAGCAGCTTACTAGCGGGGGGCCCCGATACGCAGTATTTT. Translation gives CASSLLAGGPDTQYF.

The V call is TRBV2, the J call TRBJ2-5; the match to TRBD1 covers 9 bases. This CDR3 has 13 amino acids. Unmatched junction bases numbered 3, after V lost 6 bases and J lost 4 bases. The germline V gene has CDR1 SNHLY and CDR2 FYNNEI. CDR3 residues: CASRRTGAETQYF. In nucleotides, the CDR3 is TGTGCCAGCAGGCGGACAGGGGCAGAGACCCAGTACTTC.

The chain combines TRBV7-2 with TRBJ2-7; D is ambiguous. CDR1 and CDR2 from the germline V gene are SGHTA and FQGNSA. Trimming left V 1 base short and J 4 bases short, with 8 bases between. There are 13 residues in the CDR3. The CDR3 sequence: CASSLGPDYEQYF. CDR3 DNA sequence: TGTGCCAGCAGCTTAGGCCCTGATTACGAGCAGTACTTC.

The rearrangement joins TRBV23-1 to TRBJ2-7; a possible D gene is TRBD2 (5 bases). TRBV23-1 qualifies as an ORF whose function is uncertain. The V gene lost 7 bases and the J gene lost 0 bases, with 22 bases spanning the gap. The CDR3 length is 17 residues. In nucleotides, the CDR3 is TGCGCCAGCAAAAAGGAAGGGATCGAGCGGAGCTCCTACGAGCAGTACTTC. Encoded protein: CASKKEGIERSSYEQYF.

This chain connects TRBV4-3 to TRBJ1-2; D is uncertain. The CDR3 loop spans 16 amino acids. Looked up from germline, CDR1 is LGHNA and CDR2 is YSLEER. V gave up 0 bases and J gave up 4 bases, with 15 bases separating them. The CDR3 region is CASSQDRAGLSYGYTF. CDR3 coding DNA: TGCGCCAGCAGCCAAGATAGAGCAGGACTAAGCTATGGCTACACCTTC.

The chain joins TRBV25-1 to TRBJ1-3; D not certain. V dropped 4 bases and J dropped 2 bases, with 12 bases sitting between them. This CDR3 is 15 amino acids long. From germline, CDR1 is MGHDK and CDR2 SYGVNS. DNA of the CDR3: TGTGCCAGCAGTGTAGGCCGGCATACTGGAAACACCATATATTTT. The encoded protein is CASSVGRHTGNTIYF.

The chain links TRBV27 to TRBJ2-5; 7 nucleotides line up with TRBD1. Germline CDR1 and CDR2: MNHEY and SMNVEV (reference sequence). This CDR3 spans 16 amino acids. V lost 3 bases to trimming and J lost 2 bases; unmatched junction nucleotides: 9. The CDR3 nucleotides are TGTGCCAGCAGTTTCTTTCCCGACAGGGCTCAAGAGACCCAGTACTTC. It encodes CASSFFPDRAQETQYF.

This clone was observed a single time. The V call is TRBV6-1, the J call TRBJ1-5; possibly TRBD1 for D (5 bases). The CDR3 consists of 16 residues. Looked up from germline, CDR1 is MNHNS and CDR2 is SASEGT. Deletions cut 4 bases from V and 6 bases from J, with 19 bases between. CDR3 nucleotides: TGTGCCAGCAGTGGGGGCCAGGTTTCGAGGGGTCAGCCCCAGCATTTT. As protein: CASSGGQVSRGQPQHF.

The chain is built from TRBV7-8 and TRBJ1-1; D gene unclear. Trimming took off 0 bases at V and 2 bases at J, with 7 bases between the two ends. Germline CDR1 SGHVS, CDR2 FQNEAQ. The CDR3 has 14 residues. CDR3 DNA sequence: TGTGCCAGCAGCTTAGCGCCCGCTAACACTGAAGCTTTCTTT. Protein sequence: CASSLAPANTEAFF.

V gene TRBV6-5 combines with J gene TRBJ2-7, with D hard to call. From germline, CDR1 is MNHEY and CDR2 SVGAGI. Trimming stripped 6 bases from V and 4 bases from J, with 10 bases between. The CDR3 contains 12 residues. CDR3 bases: TGTGCCAGCAGCCCAACAGAGTACGAGCAGTACTTC. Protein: CASSPTEYEQYF.